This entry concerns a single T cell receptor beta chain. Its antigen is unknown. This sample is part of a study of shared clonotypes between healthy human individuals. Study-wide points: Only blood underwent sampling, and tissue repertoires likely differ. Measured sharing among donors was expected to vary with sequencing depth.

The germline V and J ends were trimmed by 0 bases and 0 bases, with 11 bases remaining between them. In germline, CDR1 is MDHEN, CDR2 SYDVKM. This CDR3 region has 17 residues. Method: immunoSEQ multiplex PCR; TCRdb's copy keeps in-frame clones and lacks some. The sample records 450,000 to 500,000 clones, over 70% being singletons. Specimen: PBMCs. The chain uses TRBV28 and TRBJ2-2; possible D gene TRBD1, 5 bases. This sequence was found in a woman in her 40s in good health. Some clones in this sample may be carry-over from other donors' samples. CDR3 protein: CASSLWSDSPNTGELFF. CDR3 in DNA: TGTGCCAGCAGTTTATGGAGCGACAGCCCGAACACCGGGGAGCTGTTTTTT.